The sequence of this T cell receptor (beta chain) was determined in a study of cytomegalovirus exposure and HLA in healthy donors. Germline-derived CDR1 and CDR2 are MNHEY and SVGAGI. This CDR3 has 15 amino acids. Unmatched junction bases numbered 8, after V lost 3 bases and J lost 8 bases. A remark on this clone: The antigen remains unidentified.

Both 60 Vbeta primers and 13 Jbeta primers went into the PCR. Sequencing used immunoSEQ multiplex PCR; TCRdb keeps in-frame clones, though not all of them. The repertoire has about 190,000 clones, 86% of them found once; the top ten carry roughly 0.34%. Study observations and caveats: TCR beta sequences reportedly predicted most subjects' HLA-A and HLA-B alleles accurately. Associated with cytomegalovirus, according to the listing, were 150 to 200 TCR beta chains. Indistinguishable V segments such as TRBV6-2 and TRBV6-3 were excluded.

This TCR came from a woman in her 30s in good health and CMV-seronegative. This chain joins TRBV6-5 and TRBJ2-1; 9 nucleotides line up with TRBD1. The sample consisted of PBMCs. CDR3 residues: CASSYGTGYPDEQFF. CDR3 nucleotide sequence: TGTGCCAGCAGTTATGGGACAGGGTATCCGGATGAGCAGTTCTTC.